Sequencing of this T cell receptor (beta chain) was carried out in a study of T cell repertoires and HLA-DP antigens. V gave up 0 bases and J gave up 3 bases, with 6 bases separating them. The V gene's germline CDR1 is SGHTA and CDR2 FQGNSA. This CDR3 has 14 residues. As for this clone: The antigen is undetermined.

Sequenced by immunoSEQ multiplex PCR; TCRdb stores in-frame clones only, minus some. The sample yields 65,000 to 90,000 clones, around 80% seen once. The sequenced material came from CD4+ T cells from PBMCs. The TCR was taken from a man in his sixties in good health and CMV-seronegative. The rearrangement joins TRBV7-2 to TRBJ2-1; D gene uncertain. CDR3 region: CASSLAGSYNEQFF. The CDR3 nucleotides are TGTGCCAGCAGCTTAGCCGGCAGCTACAATGAGCAGTTCTTC.